This T cell receptor (beta chain) originates from a study of early T cells in non-severe SARS-CoV-2 infection. At the level of the study: Sequencing of unsorted whole blood was done on bulk RNA, leaving chains unpaired.

Unique molecular identifiers were added to individual cDNA molecules. TCRdb called the 5' RACE reads again in MiXCR, with one record for every CDR3 protein. This table has roughly 99,000 distinct CDR3 sequences, roughly 12% appearing once. In this sample, this clonotype turned up a few times. Trimming pared 3 bases from V and 4 bases from J, leaving 9 bases between. The CDR3 sequence is 12 residues long. Germline V gene lookup returns CDR1 SQVTM and CDR2 ANQGSEA. Here the sequenced sample was whole blood, taken at baseline. This chain connects TRBV29-1 to TRBJ1-2, with D hard to call. The TCR originated in an adult who was a healthcare worker with PCR-confirmed SARS-CoV-2 infection or an uninfected control (not recorded which). In nucleotides, the CDR3 is TGCAGCGTTGAGCCCGCCGGCTATGGCTACACCTTC. Protein product: CSVEPAGYGYTF.